Shown below are 2 T cell receptor beta chains from a single sample sequenced in a study of response to subunit inactivated influenza vaccine. TCRdb reprocessed the RT-PCR reads with MiXCR, giving one entry per CDR3 protein. The table shows hundreds of thousands of distinct CDR3 sequences, with approximately 15% occurring only once. This sample comprised PBMCs from blood, obtained 14 to 15 days before vaccination. These receptor sequences come from a man aged 45 to 65 who received an inactivated influenza vaccine.

The chain couples TRBV7-3 to TRBJ2-5; tentatively, D is TRBD2 (5 bases). Trimming took off 2 bases at V and 2 bases at J, with 15 bases between the two ends. This CDR3 spans 16 amino acids. Looked up from germline, CDR1 is SGHTA and CDR2 is FQGTGA. CDR3 nucleotides: TGTGCCAGCAGCTTAGGCCGCGGGTCCAAACAAGAGACCCAGTACTTC. Protein: CASSLGRGSKQETQYF.

This clonotype was recorded a few times. V is TRBV28 and J is TRBJ1-4, with TRBD1 matching 7 bases. Germline trimming cut 4 bases from V and 2 bases from J; bases unmatched to any gene: 10. CDR1 and CDR2 (germline): MDHEN, SYDVKM. The CDR3 spans 17 residues. In DNA form, the CDR3 reads TGTGCCAGCAGTTCCAAAATACAGGGGTGGACTAATGAAAAACTGTTTTTT. Translation gives CASSSKIQGWTNEKLFF. Full variable domain (outside the CDR3, taken from reference TRBV28 and TRBJ1-4): DVKVTQSSRYLVKRTGEKVFLECVQDMDHENMFWYRQDPGLGLRLIYFSYDVKMKEKGDIPEGYSVSREKKERFSLILESASTNQTSMYLCASSSKIQGWTNEKLFFGSGTQLSVL.